This T cell receptor beta chain appears in the sequencing data of a study of blood T cells in healthy people across ages. Study conclusions and caveats: The fall in TCR beta diversity per million T cells was roughly linear with age. Donor CMV status, an unknown factor, possibly confounded changes in expanded clonotypes. PBMCs that were unsorted prevented a conclusive naive versus antigen-experienced comparison.

Points on this clonotype: As yet, its antigen is unknown. The junction does not match germline at one end; this may be a read error.

PCR was performed a second time for about 7 to 11 cycles using a sample-barcoded 5' primer and a J-beta primer mix. All samples yielded 3 million or more CDR3-containing paired-end reads. One entry per CDR3 protein results from TCRdb running MiXCR on the 5' RACE reads. Of about 1.5 million distinct CDR3 sequences in the sample, roughly two fifths were seen once. Sequencing was performed on blood. The clonotype originates from a woman in her late teens or twenties in good health.

The CDR3 sequence is CASSPDATSSHEQYF. In DNA form, the CDR3 reads TGCGCCAGCAGCCCTGACGCGACTAGCTCCCACGAGCAGTACTTC. The J gene is TRBJ2-7, the V gene TRBV4-1, with 7 positions matching TRBD2. Germline-derived CDR1 and CDR2 are MGHRA and YSYEKL. This CDR3 is built from 15 residues.